This TCR beta chain is from a study of vaccination and CD4 T cells after COVID-19. The sample holds a few counts of this clonotype. Germline CDR1 reads DFQATT; CDR2 reads SNEGSKA (reference sequence). There are 16 residues in the CDR3. Trimming at V came to 6 bases and at J to 4 bases, leaving 14 bases not matched to a gene. TCRdb reprocessed the PCR reads via MiXCR and lists one record per CDR3 protein. Of roughly 18,000 distinct CDR3 sequences in the sample, less than 80% were seen once. The receptor was isolated from a human donor who had recovered from COVID-19. Sequenced material: CD4+ T cells from blood, taken before SARS-CoV-2 vaccination. V usage is TRBV20-1 and J usage is TRBJ2-3, with 9 positions matching TRBD2. The CDR3 DNA reads TGCAGTGCCCTTGAGTCAGGTAGCGGGAGCTCAGATACGCAGTATTTT. It yields the protein CSALESGSGSSDTQYF.